These 7 T cell receptor beta chains originate from one sample sequenced in a study of OX40 agonist ivuxolimab in advanced cancers. The method was immunoSEQ multiplex PCR; TCRdb's version includes in-frame clones alone and lacks a portion of them. The sample records 40,000 to 50,000 clones, about 87% being singletons. The sequenced sample was CD4+ or CD8+ T cells sorted from blood, obtained in a trial of the OX40 agonist ivuxolimab. The receptors were gathered from an adult with an advanced solid tumor such as melanoma, head and neck, liver or kidney cancer.

In the case of this clone: The same CDR3 can be traced to other DNA sequences in this sample. The chain is built from TRBV7-6 and TRBJ2-2; no definite D call. The CDR3 has 14 amino acids. The germline CDR1 and CDR2 sequences are SGHVS and FNYEAQ. Between the trimmed V and J ends, which lost 3 bases and 4 bases, there was a span of 9 bases. Written as DNA, the CDR3 is TGTGCCAGCAGCTTGCAAGGTGCCACCGGGGAGCTGTTTTTT. Its translation: CASSLQGATGELFF.

The chain carries TRBV6-1 and TRBJ2-7; TRBD2 aligns across 11 bases. V shed 3 bases and J 3 bases; nucleotides not matched to a gene: 4. There are 15 residues in the CDR3. CDR1 and CDR2 from the germline V gene are MNHNS and SASEGT. CDR3 residues: CASSDGTSGIYEQYF. CDR3 coding DNA: TGTGCCAGCAGTGACGGGACTAGCGGCATCTACGAGCAGTACTTC.

The sample holds one count of this clone. This chain joins TRBV7-9 and TRBJ2-7, with 10 bases that match TRBD2. CDR1 SEHNR and CDR2 FQNEAQ come from the germline V gene (reference sequence). V lost 10 bases, J lost 4 bases, and 7 bases stayed unmatched. This CDR3 is 13 amino acids long. The CDR3 nucleotides read TGTGCCACCGAAGCGGGGGGGATTTACGAGCAGTACTTC. Translating gives CATEAGGIYEQYF.

This chain joins TRBV30 and TRBJ2-7; TRBD2 matches at 10 bases. The CDR3 has 14 residues. Germline CDR1 GTSNPN, CDR2 SVGIG (reference sequence). V lost 2 bases and J lost 3; bases outside the gene matches: 4. The CDR3 region has the DNA TGTGCCTGGAGTATGGCTAGCGGGGGCTACGAGCAGTACTTC. Amino acid sequence: CAWSMASGGYEQYF. The entire variable domain, with the rest obtained from reference TRBV30 and TRBJ2-7, is as follows: SQTIHQWPATLVQPVGSPLSLECTVEGTSNPNLYWYRQAAGRGLQLLFYSVGIGQISSEVPQNLSASRPQDRQFILSSKKLLLSDSGFYLCAWSMASGGYEQYFGPGTRLTVT.

Concerning this clone: One end of the junction varies from germline; a read error may be responsible. The same CDR3 is also encoded by other DNA sequences in this sample. V is TRBV7-9 and J is TRBJ2-1; no reliable D call. In germline, CDR1 is SEHNR, CDR2 FQNEAQ (reference sequence). The CDR3 extends over 11 amino acids. The CDR3 here is CASSLGSEQFF. As DNA, the CDR3 is TGTGCCAGCAGTTTAGGCTCCGAGCAGTTCTTC.

The CDR3 DNA follows: TGTGCCAGCAGCAGGATTAGCGGGGGGGCCGGAGAGACCCAGTACTTC. This sequence encodes CASSRISGGAGETQYF. The chain employs TRBV11-2 and TRBJ2-5, with 11 bases matching TRBD2. Unmatched junction bases numbered 9, after V lost 5 bases and J lost 4 bases. Germline CDR1 SGHAT, CDR2 FQNNGV. The CDR3 loop spans 16 amino acids.

The CDR3 protein is CASSPLPPGQSNTGELFF. The CDR3 bases are TGTGCCAGCTCACCACTTCCTCCGGGACAGTCGAACACCGGGGAGCTGTTTTTT. V gene TRBV18 combines with J gene TRBJ2-2, with 7 bases aligning to TRBD1. In germline, CDR1 is KGHSH, CDR2 LQKENI. The ends lost 1 base at V and 0 bases at J; junction bases unmatched: 8. CDR3 size: 18 residues.